A selection of T cell receptor beta chains follows, all from one sample in a study of cytomegalovirus exposure and HLA in healthy donors. Sequencing was performed with immunoSEQ multiplex PCR; in TCRdb, only in-frame clones are kept and a portion is missing. The sample shows about 180,000 clones, more than 65% of them seen only once. The sample was PBMCs. The source of these receptors is a young man in good health and CMV-seronegative. The CDR3 runs from the conserved cysteine through the conserved F or W. A D gene is named only where the DNA matches it firmly. Size is stated for part of the rows, as once, few or many counts, or as a class when the clone is expanded.

.	TRBV30	TRBJ2-5	TRBD2	TGTGCCTGGAGAGAACGGGGGGGCAGGGGTCAAGAGACCCAGTACTTC	CAWRERGGRGQETQYF
.	TRBV28	TRBJ1-4	.	TGTGCCAGCAGTTATATAACTAATGAAAAACTGTTTTTT	CASSYITNEKLFF
.	TRBV5-1	TRBJ2-7	TRBD1	TGCGCCAGCAGCGACAGGGCCCTTTCCTACGAGCAGTACTTC	CASSDRALSYEQYF
.	TRBV7-8	TRBJ1-1	.	TGTGCCAGCAGCTCCGACTGGCAGGGGACATCTTCCACTGAAGCTTTCTTT	CASSSDWQGTSSTEAFF
.	TRBV6-1	TRBJ2-1	TRBD2	TGTGCCAGCAGCGAAACTAGCGGGAGGTCTAACAATGAGCAGTTCTTC	CASSETSGRSNNEQFF
.	TRBV21-1	TRBJ1-4	.	TGTGCCAGATACAGGGGGCTGGGTGAAAAACTGTTTTTT	CARYRGLGEKLFF
.	TRBV7-9	TRBJ2-2	TRBD1	TGTGCCAGCGGGCTGGGGACAGGGAACACCGGGGAGCTGTTTTTT	CASGLGTGNTGELFF
.	TRBV4-3	TRBJ2-1	TRBD2	TGCGCCAGCAGCCCACAGTTATCGCGGGAGGGCCTCCACAATGAGCAGTTCTTC	CASSPQLSREGLHNEQFF
.	TRBV5-6	TRBJ2-7	TRBD1	TGTGCCAGCAGCCGCGGACAGGCCGACGAGCAGTACTTC	CASSRGQADEQYF
.	TRBV5-6	TRBJ2-2	.	TGTGCCAGCAGCGCCCCTCTGGTAGTAGGGGAGCTGTTTTTT	CASSAPLVVGELFF
.	TRBV29-1	TRBJ2-1	.	TGCAGCGTTGACAGCTACAATGAGCAGTTCTTC	CSVDSYNEQFF
.	TRBV4-3	TRBJ2-7	.	TGCGCCAGCAGCCAAGAAGCGGAATTTACCTCCTACGAGCAGTACTTC	CASSQEAEFTSYEQYF
.	TRBV10-1	TRBJ2-5	.	TGCGCCAGCAGTGACCCGCGGGGAGAGACCCAGTACTTC	CASSDPRGETQYF
.	TRBV10-3	TRBJ2-7	TRBD1	TGTGCCATCAGCTCTCCGGGACAGGGGGCGATCGAGCAGTACTTC	CAISSPGQGAIEQYF
.	TRBV6-4	TRBJ2-7	.	TGTGCCAGCAGAGCGTGGGAGACTAGGAGCTCCTACGAGCAGTACTTC	CASRAWETRSSYEQYF
.	TRBV4-1	TRBJ2-7	TRBD1	TGCGCCAGCAGCCAAACAGACAGGGACTCCTACGAGCAGTACTTC	CASSQTDRDSYEQYF
.	TRBV10-3	TRBJ2-7	.	TGTGCCATCAACCAGGGCTTAGGGTCCTACGAGCAGTACTTC	CAINQGLGSYEQYF
.	TRBV5-1	TRBJ2-5	TRBD1	TGCGCCAGCAGCTTGTGGGACAGTCAGGTAGAGACCCAGTACTTC	CASSLWDSQVETQYF
.	TRBV27	TRBJ1-6	TRBD1	TGTGCCAGCAGTCTACCCGGACAGGGGGCTAATTCACCCCTCCACTTT	CASSLPGQGANSPLHF
.	TRBV11-2	TRBJ2-1	TRBD2	TGTGCCAGCAGCTTAGACTCGAGCGGGGGGCCTGAGCAGTTCTTC	CASSLDSSGGPEQFF
.	TRBV5-1	TRBJ2-1	.	TGCGCCAGCAGCTTGGATCCCGGGGATGGGAATGAGCAGTTCTTC	CASSLDPGDGNEQFF
.	TRBV19	TRBJ2-3	TRBD2	TGTGCCAGTAGTCCGCGCGGGGGGGCGGTAGCAGATACGCAGTATTTT	CASSPRGGAVADTQYF
.	TRBV4-3	TRBJ2-7	.	TGCGCCAGCAGCCAAGATAGTATGGGATCAGGGTACGAGCAGTACTTC	CASSQDSMGSGYEQYF
.	TRBV28	TRBJ1-5	.	TGTGCCAGCGCCCACAGGAGGGGTGGGTCACAGCCCCAGCATTTT	CASAHRRGGSQPQHF
.	TRBV19	TRBJ2-5	TRBD1	TGTGCCAGTACCGGGACAGCATGGGAGACCCAGTACTTC	CASTGTAWETQYF
.	TRBV28	TRBJ1-1	.	TGTGCCAGCAGTTTATCAGCGGTAAAAGCTTTCTTT	CASSLSAVKAFF
.	TRBV6-4	TRBJ1-4	.	TGTGCCAGCAGTAATCAAGGGGCAGGTATTAATGAAAAACTGTTTTTT	CASSNQGAGINEKLFF
.	TRBV25-1	TRBJ1-3	.	TGTGCCAGCAGTGAGGGGAGCTTCTCTGGAAACACCATATATTTT	CASSEGSFSGNTIYF
.	TRBV28	TRBJ2-7	TRBD1	TGTGCCAGCAGTTTTCAGGGGGCCTACGAGCAGTACTTC	CASSFQGAYEQYF
few	TRBV7-3	TRBJ2-1	.	TGTGCCAGCAGCTCATACAGGGTGTCTCGTCGGGATGAGCAGTTCTTC	CASSSYRVSRRDEQFF
few	TRBV13	TRBJ1-4	TRBD1	TGTGCCAGCAGCCCAGTAGGGACAGGGGGTGAAAAACTGTTTTTT	CASSPVGTGGEKLFF
.	TRBV2	TRBJ1-1	TRBD1	TGTGCCAGCAGCCCGACAGGGGTCACTGAAGCTTTCTTT	CASSPTGVTEAFF
once	TRBV7-9	TRBJ1-2	TRBD1	TGTGCCAGCAGCTTTAGGATCCGACAGGGGGACTATGGCTACACCTTC	CASSFRIRQGDYGYTF
.	TRBV7-2	TRBJ1-1	.	TGTGCCAGCAGCTTAGAAGGGGCCACTGAAGCTTTCTTT	CASSLEGATEAFF
few	TRBV7-2	TRBJ2-1	TRBD1	TGTGCCAGCAGCTACACCCGGGACAGCTCCTACAATGAGCAGTTCTTC	CASSYTRDSSYNEQFF
few	TRBV7-3	TRBJ2-3	TRBD1	TGTGCCAGCAGCTGGGACAGGGGCCGCACAGATACGCAGTATTTT	CASSWDRGRTDTQYF
.	TRBV7-2	TRBJ2-1	.	TGTGCCAGCAGCCGCGAGGGAGCGGGTGTCTACAATGAGCAGTTCTTC	CASSREGAGVYNEQFF